The clone carrying this T cell receptor (beta chain) was seen repeatedly, ten times or more. The antigen remains unidentified. Each patient came to thyroid surgery without any prior treatment (of any kind). Unmatched junction bases numbered 10, after V lost 3 bases and J lost 7 bases. This CDR3 is 16 amino acids long. CDR1 and CDR2 (germline): LGHNT, FRNRAP. This record belongs to a study of metastatic and nonmetastatic thyroid tumors. Turning to the study itself: For malignant and benign thyroid patients, tumor or nodule tissue and blood were the sources whose repertoires were compared. Study-level findings and limits: It was reportedly found that TCR beta diversity was significantly higher in malignant thyroid tumors than in benign nodules, a difference seen in both blood and tumor samples.

TCRdb re-processed the PCR reads through MiXCR. The sample includes about 69,000 clones, approximately 15% seen only once; the top ten take 5% to 8%. This sequence joins TRBV12-5 and TRBJ2-1; 9 nucleotides agree with TRBD1. The receptor was isolated from a male donor with papillary thyroid cancer or a benign thyroid nodule (not recorded which). Some clones in this sample may be carry-over from other donors' samples. The specimen sequenced was blood. The CDR3 sequence is CASGFRAGQGENEQFF. DNA for the CDR3: TGTGCTAGTGGTTTTCGGGCGGGACAGGGAGAAAATGAGCAGTTCTTC. Supplemented by reference TRBV12-5 and TRBJ2-1, the full variable domain reads DARVTQTPRHKVTEMGQEVTMRCQPILGHNTVFWYRQTMMQGLELLAYFRNRAPLDDSGMPKDRFSAEMPDATLATLKIQPSEPRDSAVYFCASGFRAGQGENEQFFGPGTRLTVL.